This TCR beta chain was retrieved from a study of cytomegalovirus exposure and HLA in healthy donors. Regarding this clone: Its antigen is not known.

This PCR relied on a set of 60 Vbeta primers and 13 Jbeta primers. Data came from immunoSEQ multiplex PCR; TCRdb stores just in-frame clones and leaves some out. The data show about 120,000 clones, 75% to 85% seen once. The study, taken as a whole, reports: It was taken for granted in presence/absence analyses that sequencing depth across donors was roughly uniform. Earlier analysis found most TCR beta V segments productive about 87% or about 30% of the time.

The source is a man aged 25 to 40 in good health and CMV-seropositive. The sample consisted of PBMCs.

DNA for the CDR3: TGTGCCAGCAGTAGATATAGCGGGAGTGTGAGTGGAAACATTCAGTACTTC. As protein: CASSRYSGSVSGNIQYF. The chain uses TRBV27 and TRBJ2-4, with TRBD2 matching over 9 bases. There are 17 residues in the CDR3. The trim removed 5 bases at V and 6 bases at J, leaving 14 bases unmatched. Germline V gives CDR1 MNHEY, CDR2 SMNVEV (reference sequence).